This T cell receptor (beta chain) was sequenced for a study of cytomegalovirus exposure and HLA in healthy donors. Points from the study as a whole: Productive rates of about 90% or about 30% were seen for most TCR beta V segments in an earlier analysis. The authors listed 150 to 200 TCR beta chains as cytomegalovirus-associated. A later analysis found that most CMV-associated TCR beta chains appeared HLA-restricted. Of the V segments, some could not be distinguished, including TRBV6-2 and TRBV6-3, and were excluded.

The CDR3 consists of 12 residues. V lost 5 bases and J 7 bases, leaving 11 bases between the germline ends. Germline V gene data show CDR1 as MNHNY and CDR2 as SVGAGI (reference sequence). In the PCR, 60 Vbeta and 13 Jbeta primers were used. The repertoire was sequenced with immunoSEQ multiplex PCR; TCRdb's copy has only in-frame clones and lacks some. The sample shows approximately 100,000 clones, approximately 80% of them seen only once. Of note for this clone: No antigen is known for it.

The TCR originated in a woman aged 18-29 years in good health and CMV-seropositive. J is TRBJ1-2 and V is TRBV6-6; D is perhaps TRBD1 (5 bases). Sequenced: PBMCs. The CDR3: CASSRGEAGYTF. The CDR3, as DNA: TGTGCCAGCAGTAGGGGTGAGGCTGGCTACACCTTC.